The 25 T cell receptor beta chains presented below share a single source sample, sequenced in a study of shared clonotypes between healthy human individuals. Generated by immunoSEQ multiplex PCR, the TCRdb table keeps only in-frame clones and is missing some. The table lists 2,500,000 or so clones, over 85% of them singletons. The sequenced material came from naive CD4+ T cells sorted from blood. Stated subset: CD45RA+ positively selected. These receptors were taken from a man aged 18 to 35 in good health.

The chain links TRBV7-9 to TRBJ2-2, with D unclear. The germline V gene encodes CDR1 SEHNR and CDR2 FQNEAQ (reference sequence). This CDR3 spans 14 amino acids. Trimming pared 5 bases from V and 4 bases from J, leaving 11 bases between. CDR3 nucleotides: TGTGCCAGCAGCCCTGGGCCGGGCACCGGGGAGCTGTTTTTT. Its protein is CASSPGPGTGELFF.

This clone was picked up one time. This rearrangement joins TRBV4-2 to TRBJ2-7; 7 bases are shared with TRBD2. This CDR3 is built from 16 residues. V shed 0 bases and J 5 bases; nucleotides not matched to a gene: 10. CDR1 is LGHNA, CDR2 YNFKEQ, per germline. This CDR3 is CASSQDPAGRIHEQYF. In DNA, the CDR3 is TGTGCCAGCAGCCAAGATCCAGCCGGGAGGATCCACGAGCAGTACTTC.

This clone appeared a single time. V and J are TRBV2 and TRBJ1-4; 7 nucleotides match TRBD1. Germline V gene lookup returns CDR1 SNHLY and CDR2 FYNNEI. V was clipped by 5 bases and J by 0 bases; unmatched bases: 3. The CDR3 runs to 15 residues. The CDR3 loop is CASSTQGATNEKLFF. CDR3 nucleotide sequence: TGTGCCAGCAGTACCCAGGGGGCAACTAATGAAAAACTGTTTTTT.

The CDR3 sequence: CASSYSTGLSGYTF. DNA of the CDR3: TGTGCCAGCAGTTACTCGACAGGGCTGAGCGGCTACACCTTC. V gene TRBV6-5 combines with J gene TRBJ1-2, with 7 nucleotides matching TRBD1. Trimming removed 0 bases from V and 8 bases from J; junction bases left unmatched: 6. CDR1 and CDR2 from the germline V gene are MNHEY and SVGAGI. CDR3 length: 14 amino acids.

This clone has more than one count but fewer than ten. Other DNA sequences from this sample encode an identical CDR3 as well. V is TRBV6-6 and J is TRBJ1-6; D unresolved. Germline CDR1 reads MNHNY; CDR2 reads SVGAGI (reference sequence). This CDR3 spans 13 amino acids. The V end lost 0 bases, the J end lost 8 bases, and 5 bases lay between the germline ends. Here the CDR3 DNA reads TGTGCCAGCAGTTACTCGAGGGATTCACCCCTCCACTTT. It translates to CASSYSRDSPLHF.

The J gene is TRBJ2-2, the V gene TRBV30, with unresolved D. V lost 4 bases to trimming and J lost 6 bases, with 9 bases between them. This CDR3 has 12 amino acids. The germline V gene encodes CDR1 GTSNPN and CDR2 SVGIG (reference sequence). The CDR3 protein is CAWNQSPGELFF. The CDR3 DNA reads TGTGCCTGGAATCAGTCACCCGGGGAGCTGTTTTTT.

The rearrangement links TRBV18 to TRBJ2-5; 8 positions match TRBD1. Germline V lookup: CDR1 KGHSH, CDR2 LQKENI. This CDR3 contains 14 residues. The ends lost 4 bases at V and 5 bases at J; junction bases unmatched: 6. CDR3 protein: CASSLGQGMETQYF. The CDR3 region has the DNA TGTGCCAGCTCACTCGGACAGGGAATGGAGACCCAGTACTTC.

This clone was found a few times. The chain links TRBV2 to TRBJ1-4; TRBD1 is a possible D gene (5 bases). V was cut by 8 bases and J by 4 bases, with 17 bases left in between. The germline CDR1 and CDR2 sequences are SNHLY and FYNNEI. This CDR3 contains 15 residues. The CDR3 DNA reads TGTGCCAGCTGTCGCGGGGGAGGCGGTAATGAAAAACTGTTTTTT. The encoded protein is CASCRGGGGNEKLFF. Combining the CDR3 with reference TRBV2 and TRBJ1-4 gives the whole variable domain EPEVTQTPSHQVTQMGQEVILRCVPISNHLYFYWYRQILGQKVEFLVSFYNNEISEKSEIFDDQFSVERPDGSNFTLKIRSTKLEDSAMYFCASCRGGGGNEKLFFGSGTQLSVL.

CDR3 in amino acids: CASRRGISYNEQFF. In DNA form, the CDR3 reads TGTGCCAGCAGGAGGGGGATCTCCTACAATGAGCAGTTCTTC. The chain links TRBV6-6 to TRBJ2-1; D is possibly TRBD1 (6 bases). V was pared by 6 bases and J by 0 bases, with 9 bases between. Per the germline V gene, CDR1 is MNHNY and CDR2 is SVGAGI (reference sequence). The CDR3 contains 14 residues.

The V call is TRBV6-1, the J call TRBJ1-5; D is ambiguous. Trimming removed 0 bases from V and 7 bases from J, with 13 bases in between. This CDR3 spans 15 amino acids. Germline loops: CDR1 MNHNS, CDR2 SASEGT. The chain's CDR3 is CASSEATRELQPQHF. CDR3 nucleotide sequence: TGTGCCAGCAGTGAAGCGACGAGGGAGTTACAGCCCCAGCATTTT.

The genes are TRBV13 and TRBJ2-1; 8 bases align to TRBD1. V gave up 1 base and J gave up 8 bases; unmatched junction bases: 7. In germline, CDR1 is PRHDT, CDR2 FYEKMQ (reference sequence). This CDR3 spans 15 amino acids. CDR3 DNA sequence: TGTGCCAGCAGCTTAGTTGGGACAGGTAGGGATGAGCAGTTCTTC. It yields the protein CASSLVGTGRDEQFF.

The CDR3 DNA reads TGTGCCAGCAGTTTAGCAAGGACGGGACATGGAATTGAGCAGTACTTC. It specifies CASSLARTGHGIEQYF. The chain links TRBV6-5 to TRBJ2-7, with a tentative D call TRBD1 (6 bases). The CDR3 consists of 16 residues. Trimming stripped 4 bases from V and 7 bases from J, with 23 bases between. The V gene's germline CDR1 is MNHEY and CDR2 SVGAGI.

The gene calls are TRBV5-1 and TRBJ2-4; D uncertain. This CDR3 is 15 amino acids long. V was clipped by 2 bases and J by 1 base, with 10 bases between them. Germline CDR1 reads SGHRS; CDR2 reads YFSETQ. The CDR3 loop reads CASSFGVTAKNIQYF. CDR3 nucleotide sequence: TGCGCCAGCAGCTTTGGGGTTACGGCCAAAAACATTCAGTACTTC.

This CDR3 reads CASRTGGNGYTF. The CDR3 DNA reads as TGTGCCAGCAGAACAGGGGGCAATGGCTACACCTTC. The chain carries TRBV28 and TRBJ1-2; TRBD1 matches at 9 bases. Germline CDR1 MDHEN, CDR2 SYDVKM. V was clipped by 6 bases and J by 6 bases; unmatched bases: 2. The length of the CDR3 is 12 residues.

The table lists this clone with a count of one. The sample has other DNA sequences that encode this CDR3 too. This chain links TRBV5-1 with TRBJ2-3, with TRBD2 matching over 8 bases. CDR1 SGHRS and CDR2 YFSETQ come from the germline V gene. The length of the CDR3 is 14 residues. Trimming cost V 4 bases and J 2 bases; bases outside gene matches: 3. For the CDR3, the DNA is TGCGCCAGCAGCCCGGGGGGGCCCACAGATACGCAGTATTTT. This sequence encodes CASSPGGPTDTQYF.

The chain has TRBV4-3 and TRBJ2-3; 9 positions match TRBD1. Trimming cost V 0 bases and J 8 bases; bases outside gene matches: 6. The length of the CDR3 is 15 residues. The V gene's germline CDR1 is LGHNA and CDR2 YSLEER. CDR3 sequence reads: CASSQDPTGGFTQYF. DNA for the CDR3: TGCGCCAGCAGCCAAGATCCAACAGGGGGCTTTACGCAGTATTTT.

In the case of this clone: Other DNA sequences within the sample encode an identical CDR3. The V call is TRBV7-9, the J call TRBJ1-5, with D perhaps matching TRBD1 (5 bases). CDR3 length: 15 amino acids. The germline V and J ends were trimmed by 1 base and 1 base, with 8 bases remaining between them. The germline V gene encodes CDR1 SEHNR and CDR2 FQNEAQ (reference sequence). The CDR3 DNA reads TGTGCCAGCAGCTTAGGGAGGGGAAGCAATCAGCCCCAGCATTTT. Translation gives CASSLGRGSNQPQHF. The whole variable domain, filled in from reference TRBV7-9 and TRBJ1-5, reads DTGVSQNPRHKITKRGQNVTFRCDPISEHNRLYWYRQTLGQGPEFLTYFQNEAQLEKSRLLSDRFSAERPKGSFSTLEIQRTEQGDSAMYLCASSLGRGSNQPQHFGDGTRLSIL.

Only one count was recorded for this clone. The CDR3 DNA follows: TGCGCCAGCAGCTTAACGGGACAGGGTACCTACGAGCAGTACTTC. Its protein is CASSLTGQGTYEQYF. The genes are TRBV5-1 and TRBJ2-7; the match to TRBD1 covers 9 bases. The V segment lost 2 bases and the J segment 2 bases; nucleotides outside the gene matches: 5. The CDR3 totals 15 residues. Looked up from germline, CDR1 is SGHRS and CDR2 is YFSETQ.

CDR3 coding DNA: TGTGCCTGGAGTGACAGGTACTATGGCTACACCTTC. It translates to CAWSDRYYGYTF. The gene calls are TRBV30 and TRBJ1-2, with D possibly matching TRBD1 (5 bases). Trimming left V 1 base short and J 3 bases short, with 6 bases between. The length of the CDR3 is 12 residues. Germline CDR1 and CDR2: GTSNPN and SVGIG (reference sequence).

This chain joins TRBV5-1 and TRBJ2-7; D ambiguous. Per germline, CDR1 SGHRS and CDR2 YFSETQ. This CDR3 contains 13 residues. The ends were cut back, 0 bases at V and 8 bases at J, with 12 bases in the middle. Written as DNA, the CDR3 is TGCGCCAGCAGCTTGGAAATGGGAAGAAAGCAGTACTTC. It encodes CASSLEMGRKQYF.

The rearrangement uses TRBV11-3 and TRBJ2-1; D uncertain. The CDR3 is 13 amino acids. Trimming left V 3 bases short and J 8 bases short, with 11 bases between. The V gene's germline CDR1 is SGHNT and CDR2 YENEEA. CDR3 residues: CASSFRGYDEQFF. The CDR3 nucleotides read TGTGCCAGCAGCTTTAGAGGATATGATGAGCAGTTCTTC.

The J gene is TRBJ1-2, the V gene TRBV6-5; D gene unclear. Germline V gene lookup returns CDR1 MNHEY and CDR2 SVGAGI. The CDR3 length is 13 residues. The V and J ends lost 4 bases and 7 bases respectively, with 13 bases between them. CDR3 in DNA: TGTGCCAGCAGTTCCGGACGGCAGAGTGGCTACACCTTC. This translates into CASSSGRQSGYTF.

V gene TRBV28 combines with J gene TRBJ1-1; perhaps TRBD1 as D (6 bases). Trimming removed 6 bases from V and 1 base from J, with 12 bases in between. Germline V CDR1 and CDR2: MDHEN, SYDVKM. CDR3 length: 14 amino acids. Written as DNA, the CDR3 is TGTGCCAGCAGGCCCACAGGGCCGAACACTGAAGCTTTCTTT. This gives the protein CASRPTGPNTEAFF.

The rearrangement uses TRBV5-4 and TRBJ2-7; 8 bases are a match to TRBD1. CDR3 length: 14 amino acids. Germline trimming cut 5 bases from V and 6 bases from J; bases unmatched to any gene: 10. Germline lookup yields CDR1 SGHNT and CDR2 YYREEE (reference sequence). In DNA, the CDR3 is TGTGCCAGCAGTTTGACCAGGGGGCTTGGCGAGCAGTACTTC. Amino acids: CASSLTRGLGEQYF. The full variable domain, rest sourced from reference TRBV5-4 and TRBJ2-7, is ETGVTQSPTHLIKTRGQQVTLRCSSQSGHNTVSWYQQALGQGPQFIFQYYREEENGRGNFPPRFSGLQFPNYSSELNVNALELDDSALYLCASSLTRGLGEQYFGPGTRLTVT.

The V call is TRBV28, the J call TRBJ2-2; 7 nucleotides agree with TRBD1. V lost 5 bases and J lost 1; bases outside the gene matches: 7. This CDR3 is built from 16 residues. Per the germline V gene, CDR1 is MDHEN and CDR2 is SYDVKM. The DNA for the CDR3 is TGTGCCAGCAGTCCTGACAGGGACAGGAACACCGGGGAGCTGTTTTTT. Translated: CASSPDRDRNTGELFF.